The clone carrying this TCR beta chain was seen more than once but under ten times. The sample originates from a study of blood T cell repertoires in COVID-19. Here immunoSEQ multiplex PCR was the method, and the copy in TCRdb shows in-frame clones only, minus some. This sample has some 400,000 clones, with approximately 91% found just once. Germline V lookup: CDR1 MNHEY, CDR2 SMNVEV (reference sequence). The CDR3 has 13 residues. Trimming took off 2 bases at V and 7 bases at J, with 12 bases between the two ends. The chain carries TRBV27 and TRBJ2-7, with D hard to call. The sequencing sample was made of PBMCs or T cells enriched from blood (not recorded which). This sequence originates from a woman aged 40 to 49 who had been exposed to COVID-19. CDR3 sequence: CASSLGPSSEQYF. DNA for the CDR3: TGTGCCAGCAGTTTAGGGCCTTCGAGTGAGCAGTACTTC.